Listed below are T cell receptor beta chains from one sample, sequenced in a study of PD-1 blockade in mismatch repair-deficient tumors. Data came from immunoSEQ multiplex PCR; TCRdb stores just in-frame clones and leaves some out. The sample holds around 48,000 clones, 78% seen once. The sample consisted of peripheral blood, taken 4 weeks after starting pembrolizumab. The receptor set was obtained from an adult with mismatch repair-deficient cancer. Both conserved end residues are part of each CDR3. Each record gives: D gene, J gene, V gene, clone size, CDR3 DNA, CDR3 protein. D genes are given only for firm matches. The size of a clone is reported for some rows only, either as once, few or many, or as a class for expanded clones.

D: NA; J: TRBJ2-1; V: TRBV2; size: NA; DNA: TGTGCCAGCAGTATGGAGGGAAATCCACTCAATGAGCAGTTCTTC; CDR3: CASSMEGNPLNEQFF
D: TRBD1; J: TRBJ2-7; V: TRBV29-1; size: NA; DNA: TGCAGCGTGCGTCCCCCCGGGACAGCTTACGAGCAGTACTTC; CDR3: CSVRPPGTAYEQYF
D: TRBD2; J: TRBJ2-7; V: TRBV5-1; size: NA; DNA: TGCGCCAGCAGCTTGGGGACTAGCGGGATAAGGGGGCTACGAGCGCAGTACTTC; CDR3: CASSLGTSGIRGLRAQYF
D: NA; J: TRBJ1-1; V: TRBV6-6; size: NA; DNA: TGTGCCAGCAGTTACTCGTCAGGAGTTACTGAAGCTTTCTTT; CDR3: CASSYSSGVTEAFF
D: TRBD2; J: TRBJ2-1; V: TRBV7-3; size: few; DNA: TGTGCCAGCAGCTTAACTCCGCTAGCGGGAGATCGTGAGCAGTTCTTC; CDR3: CASSLTPLAGDREQFF
D: TRBD2; J: TRBJ2-7; V: TRBV4-3; size: NA; DNA: TGCGCCAGCAGCCAAGGGAGCGGGAGGCTCCACTACGAGCAGTACTTC; CDR3: CASSQGSGRLHYEQYF
D: TRBD1; J: TRBJ2-7; V: TRBV5-4; size: NA; DNA: TGTGCCAGCAGCTTGCCGGCAGGGGGCAGGTACGAGCAGTACTTC; CDR3: CASSLPAGGRYEQYF
D: TRBD2; J: TRBJ2-7; V: TRBV9; size: NA; DNA: TGTGCCAGCAGCGCAGGACTAGCGACCTACGAGCAGTACTTC; CDR3: CASSAGLATYEQYF
D: TRBD1; J: TRBJ1-4; V: TRBV9; size: NA; DNA: TGTGCCAGCAGCGTAGGAGAAGGGGGCTATAATGAAAAACTGTTTTTT; CDR3: CASSVGEGGYNEKLFF
D: NA; J: TRBJ2-7; V: TRBV23-1; size: once; DNA: TGCGCCAGCAGTCAACGCGGACACTCCTACGAGCAGTACTTC; CDR3: CASSQRGHSYEQYF
D: TRBD2; J: TRBJ2-5; V: TRBV5-1; size: NA; DNA: TGCGCCAGCAGCGGAACACTAGCGGGAGGGGTAGAGACCCAGTACTTC; CDR3: CASSGTLAGGVETQYF
D: NA; J: TRBJ2-3; V: TRBV29-1; size: NA; DNA: TGCAGCGTTGGGGGGGAGACAGATACGCAGTATTTT; CDR3: CSVGGETDTQYF
D: NA; J: TRBJ1-2; V: TRBV29-1; size: few; DNA: TGCAGCGTCCTGGGGGACTATGGCTACACCTTC; CDR3: CSVLGDYGYTF
D: NA; J: TRBJ2-2; V: TRBV5-1; size: NA; DNA: TGCGCCAGCAGCCAGAACACCGGGGAGCTGTTTTTT; CDR3: CASSQNTGELFF
D: NA; J: TRBJ1-2; V: TRBV7-9; size: NA; DNA: TGTGCCAGCAGCTGGGGAAACTATGGCTACACCTTC; CDR3: CASSWGNYGYTF
D: NA; J: TRBJ1-1; V: TRBV19; size: NA; DNA: TGTGCCAGTAGTTCAACTAGGAACACTGAAGCTTTCTTT; CDR3: CASSSTRNTEAFF
D: TRBD1; J: TRBJ1-1; V: TRBV7-9; size: NA; DNA: TGTGCCAGCAGCTTGACAGGGTCGGACACTGAAGCTTTCTTT; CDR3: CASSLTGSDTEAFF
D: NA; J: TRBJ2-7; V: TRBV7-8; size: NA; DNA: TGTGCCAGCAGCTCACACCATGCCCCAGGGAGGTACTACGAGCAGTACTTC; CDR3: CASSSHHAPGRYYEQYF
D: TRBD1; J: TRBJ2-7; V: TRBV7-9; size: NA; DNA: TGTGCCAGCAGCTGGGACAGCCGGGCCGCGCAACCCGAGCAGTACTTC; CDR3: CASSWDSRAAQPEQYF
D: NA; J: TRBJ2-7; V: TRBV14; size: NA; DNA: TGTGCCAGCAGCCAAGCTGGGATCTACGAGCAGTACTTC; CDR3: CASSQAGIYEQYF
D: TRBD1; J: TRBJ2-4; V: TRBV30; size: NA; DNA: TGTGCCTGGAGTGTCCGGGACAGGGGGTTCGTCGAGATCAAAAACATTCAGTACTTC; CDR3: CAWSVRDRGFVEIKNIQYF
D: NA; J: TRBJ1-2; V: TRBV9; size: NA; DNA: TGTGCCAGCAGGGGGGCTGGGTGGGGGCCTAACTATGGCTACACCTTC; CDR3: CASRGAGWGPNYGYTF
D: TRBD2; J: TRBJ2-4; V: TRBV5-1; size: NA; DNA: TGCGCCTCCCGGGAAGGGTACGAGCGGGAGTCCAAAAACATTCAGTACTTC; CDR3: CASREGYERESKNIQYF